This T cell receptor beta chain was sequenced during a study of blood T cells in healthy people across ages. In germline, CDR1 is MDHEN, CDR2 SYDVKM. V lost 1 base, J lost 4 bases, and 12 bases lay in between. CDR3 length: 15 residues. Using a J-beta primer mix together with a sample-barcoded 5' primer, a second PCR was run for roughly 7 to 12 cycles. Every molecule of cDNA carried a tag from a template-switch adaptor with 12 random nucleotides. TCRdb re-called the 5' RACE reads through MiXCR, storing one row per CDR3 protein. The table has 600,000 to 850,000 distinct CDR3 sequences, approximately 25% seen once. Drawing of peripheral blood yielded about 10 milliliters from each donor. A minimum of 6 million PBMCs was isolated per sample. This clonotype occurred a few times. This sample also appeared in a second study, on T cells of mothers and their children. That study adds: Each donor was one of three healthy Caucasian mothers or one of their six children.

The receptor comes from a boy aged 10-17 years in good health. J is TRBJ2-3 and V is TRBV28; D is ambiguous. Input material: blood. CDR3 coding DNA: TGTGCCAGCAGTTTATTAGGCCAGCTCCCAGATACGCAGTATTTT. Protein product: CASSLLGQLPDTQYF.